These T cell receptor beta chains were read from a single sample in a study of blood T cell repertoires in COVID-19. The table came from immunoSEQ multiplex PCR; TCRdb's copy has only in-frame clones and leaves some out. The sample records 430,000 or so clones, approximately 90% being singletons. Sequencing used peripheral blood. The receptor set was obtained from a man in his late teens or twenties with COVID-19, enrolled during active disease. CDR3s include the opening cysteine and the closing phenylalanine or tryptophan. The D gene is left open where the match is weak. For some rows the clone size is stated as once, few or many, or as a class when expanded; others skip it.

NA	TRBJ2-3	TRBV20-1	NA	TGCAGTGCTCAAACCAGGGGGGCGCAGTATTTT	CSAQTRGAQYF
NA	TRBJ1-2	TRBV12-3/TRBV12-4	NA	TGTGCCAGCAGCGCCGACAGGAACTATGGCTACACCTTC	CASSADRNYGYTF
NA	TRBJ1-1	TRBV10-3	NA	TGTGCCATCAGTGGGGCACAGGGCGCTGAAGCTTTCTTT	CAISGAQGAEAFF
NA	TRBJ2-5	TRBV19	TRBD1	TGTGCCACCCGGGACAGGGAAGAGACCCAGTACTTC	CATRDREETQYF
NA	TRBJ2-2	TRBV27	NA	TGTGCCAGCAGTTTAGAGGCTTCGGGGACCGGGGAGCTGTTTTTT	CASSLEASGTGELFF
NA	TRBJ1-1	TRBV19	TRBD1	TGTGCCAGTAGTCCCGGCGACAGGGTGAACACTGAAGCTTTCTTT	CASSPGDRVNTEAFF
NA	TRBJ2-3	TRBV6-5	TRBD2	TGTGCCAGCAGTTCGGGACTATTCGCCCACACAGATACGCAGTATTTT	CASSSGLFAHTDTQYF
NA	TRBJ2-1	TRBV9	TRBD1	TGTGCCAGCAGCGTAGCAGCAGGGGGCTTCCTCAATGAGCAGTTCTTC	CASSVAAGGFLNEQFF
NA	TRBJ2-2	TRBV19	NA	TGTGCCAGTAGTATGAGAGGGACCGGGGAGCTGTTTTTT	CASSMRGTGELFF
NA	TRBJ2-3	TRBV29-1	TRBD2	TGCAGCGTTGAGGGAGGGTATTTTGATACGCAGTATTTT	CSVEGGYFDTQYF
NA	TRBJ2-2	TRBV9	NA	TGTGCCAGCAGCGTAGTTGGAGTCACCGGGGAGCTGTTTTTT	CASSVVGVTGELFF
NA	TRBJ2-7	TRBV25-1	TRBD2	TGTGCCAGCAGTGAAGGCGGGGGGCGCAACTACGAGCAGTACTTC	CASSEGGGRNYEQYF
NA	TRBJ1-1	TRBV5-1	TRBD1	TGCGCCAGCAGCTTGGGCTCTAGACAGGGGGCTTCTGAAGCTTTCTTT	CASSLGSRQGASEAFF
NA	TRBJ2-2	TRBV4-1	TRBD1	TGCGCCAGCAGCCAGGCAGGGGGCGCGAACACCGGGGAGCTGTTTTTT	CASSQAGGANTGELFF
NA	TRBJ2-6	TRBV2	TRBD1	TGTGCCAGCAATCCGTCCTCCGGGACAGGGCTCTCTGGGGCCAACGTCCTGACTTTC	CASNPSSGTGLSGANVLTF
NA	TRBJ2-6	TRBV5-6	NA	TGTGCCAGCAGGCAACAGGGTGCTGGGGCCAACGTCCTGACTTTC	CASRQQGAGANVLTF
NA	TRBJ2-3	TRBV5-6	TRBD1	TGTGCCAGCAGCAGGCCGGGACAGGGGATGTATACGCAGTATTTT	CASSRPGQGMYTQYF
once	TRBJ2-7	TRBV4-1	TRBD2	TGCGCCAGCAGCCAACCTCGGACTAGCGACTACGAGCAGTACTTC	CASSQPRTSDYEQYF
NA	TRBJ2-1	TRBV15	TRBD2	TGTGCCACCAAACTTAGCGGGGGTAATGAGCAGTTCTTC	CATKLSGGNEQFF
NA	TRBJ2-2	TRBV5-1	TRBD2	TGCGCCAGCAGCTTGCCCCCTACTAGCGCACAAGTGAACACCGGGGAGCTGTTTTTT	CASSLPPTSAQVNTGELFF
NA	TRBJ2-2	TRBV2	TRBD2	TGTGCCAGCAGTGGATGGGCGGGAGGGCCGTCCACCGGGGAGCTGTTTTTT	CASSGWAGGPSTGELFF
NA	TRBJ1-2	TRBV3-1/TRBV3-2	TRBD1	TGTGCCAGCAGCCGACAGGGGGCAGGTGGCTACACCTTC	CASSRQGAGGYTF
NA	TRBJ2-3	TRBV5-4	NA	TGTGCCAGCAGCTTCGGAGGGTCTGGCACAGATACGCAGTATTTT	CASSFGGSGTDTQYF
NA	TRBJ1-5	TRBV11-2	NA	TGTGCCAGCAGCTTAGGTGCAGGGGCCAATCAGCCCCAGCATTTT	CASSLGAGANQPQHF
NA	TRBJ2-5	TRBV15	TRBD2	TGTGCCACCAGCAGAGAGGCTAGCGGGGACCAAGAGACCCAGTACTTC	CATSREASGDQETQYF
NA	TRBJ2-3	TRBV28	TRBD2	TGTGCCAGCAGTTTAGTTAGCGGGGCGTACACAGATACGCAGTATTTT	CASSLVSGAYTDTQYF
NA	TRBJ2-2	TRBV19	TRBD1	TGTGCCAGTAGTATTGGGACAGGTGCCGGGGAGCTGTTTTTT	CASSIGTGAGELFF
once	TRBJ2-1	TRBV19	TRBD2	TGTGCCAGTAGTATCGCTCTAGCGGGAGGCAATGAGCAGTTCTTC	CASSIALAGGNEQFF
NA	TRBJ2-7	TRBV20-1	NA	TGCAGTGCAGCTAGCTCCTACGAGCAGTACTTC	CSAASSYEQYF
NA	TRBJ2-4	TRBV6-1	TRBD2	TGTGCCAGCAGTGAAGCTGGGGGGGTACGAAACATTCAGTACTTC	CASSEAGGVRNIQYF
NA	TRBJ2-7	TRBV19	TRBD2	TGTGCCAGTAGTGTGGGACTAGCGGGGAACGAGCAGTACTTC	CASSVGLAGNEQYF
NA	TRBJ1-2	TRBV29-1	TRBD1	TGCAGCGGGGGACAGGGGGACTATGGCTACACCTTC	CSGGQGDYGYTF
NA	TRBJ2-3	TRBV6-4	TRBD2	TGTGCCAGCAGGGAGCGGGAGTTGATGAGCACAGATACGCAGTATTTT	CASRERELMSTDTQYF
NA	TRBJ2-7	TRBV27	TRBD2	TGTGCCAGCAGTTCCGGGACTAGTTACCACGAGCAGTACTTC	CASSSGTSYHEQYF
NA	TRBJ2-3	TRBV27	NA	TGTGCCAGCAGTTTACTGCGTACAGATACGCAGTATTTT	CASSLLRTDTQYF
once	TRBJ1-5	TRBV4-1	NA	TGCGCCAGCAGCCAAGATCCCGTCAATCAGCCCCAGCATTTT	CASSQDPVNQPQHF
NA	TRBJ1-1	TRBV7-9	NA	TGTGCCAGCAGCTTACTTTGGGGGGCTGAAGCTTTCTTT	CASSLLWGAEAFF
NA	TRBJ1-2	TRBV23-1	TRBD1	TGCGCCAGCAGTAGACCTCGGGACAGGGGGAGATATGGCTACACCTTC	CASSRPRDRGRYGYTF
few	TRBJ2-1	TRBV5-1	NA	TGCGCCAGCAGCTTGGACCTAGCGAGCAATGAGCAGTTCTTC	CASSLDLASNEQFF
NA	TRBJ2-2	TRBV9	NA	TGTGCCAGCAGCGTAGACTCCGGGGAGCTGTTTTTT	CASSVDSGELFF
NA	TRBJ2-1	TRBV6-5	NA	TGTGCCAGCAGTCAAAAAACAGGGTACAATGAGCAGTTCTTC	CASSQKTGYNEQFF
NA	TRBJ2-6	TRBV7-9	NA	TGTGCCAGCAGCTTAGGTACACAGGTGGGGTCACGTGGGGCCAACGTCCTGACTTTC	CASSLGTQVGSRGANVLTF
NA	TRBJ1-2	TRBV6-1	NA	TGTGCCAGCAGTGAGGTTGAGGCGGGGGCTTCCTATGGCTACACCTTC	CASSEVEAGASYGYTF
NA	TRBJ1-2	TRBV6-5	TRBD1	TGTGCCAGCAGTTACGCCGCAGGGGGCGGCTACACCTTC	CASSYAAGGGYTF
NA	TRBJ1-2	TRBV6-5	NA	TGTGCCAGCAGTTACTACTCCCGTGGCTACACCTTC	CASSYYSRGYTF
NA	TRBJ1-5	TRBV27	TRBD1	TGTGCCAGCAGTTTAGGACAGGGCAATCAGCCCCAGCATTTT	CASSLGQGNQPQHF
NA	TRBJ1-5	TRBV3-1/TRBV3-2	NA	TGTGCCAGCAGCCAAGAAGGGGGGGGTCAGCCCCAGCATTTT	CASSQEGGGQPQHF
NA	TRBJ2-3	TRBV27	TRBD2	TGTGCCAGCAGTTCCTGGACTAGCGGTTACACAGATACGCAGTATTTT	CASSSWTSGYTDTQYF